This T cell receptor (beta chain) was recorded in a study of T cells after yellow fever vaccination. This clonotype showed up many times. The antigen remains undetermined. The V end lost 5 bases, the J end lost 4 bases, and 14 bases lay between the germline ends. The CDR3 runs to 15 residues. TCRdb re-called the 5' RACE reads through MiXCR, storing one row per CDR3 protein. Here the sample spans some 350,000 distinct CDR3 sequences, 11% being singletons. Regarding the study as a whole: Post-booster samples contained most primary-vaccination clones (around 95% CD4, about 85% CD8).

The sequence was obtained from a man younger than 35 who received the YFV17D yellow fever vaccine. The V gene is TRBV12-3 or TRBV12-4, the J gene TRBJ2-2; TRBD1 is a possible D gene (5 bases). The source was PBMCs, collected on the day of the first yellow fever vaccination. The CDR3 sequence: CASSASIGVTGELFF. DNA of the CDR3: TGTGCCAGCAGTGCCTCGATAGGGGTCACCGGGGAGCTGTTTTTT.